This T cell receptor (beta chain) was documented in a study of beta chain features in type 1 diabetes (dated by TCRdb to 2017 to 2018). Broadly, across the study: No differences in mean age, gender distribution, total cell number or subset yield were found between patients and healthy donors. Across all samples, around 99 million sorted cells were examined, and cell number per subset correlated strongly with RNA yield. The study compared TCRB repertoires of sorted circulating CD4+ T cell subsets between recently diagnosed type 1 diabetes patients and matched healthy donors. Regulatory and stem cell-like memory subsets were isolated from only 8 patients and about 8 healthy donors, whereas naive and central memory subsets came from all 30 or so donors.

What the authors observed across the whole study: Shorter templates might be favored by PCR, yet because patient and control samples were amplified and corrected together, any such skew would affect both groups equally. Because cDNA was sequenced instead of genomic DNA, highly expressing activated cells could be over-represented, though the groups showed no difference in activation or CD3 levels. Naive, central memory and regulatory TCRB repertoires appeared to be more similar among patients than among healthy donors. At VDJ recombination sites, type 1 diabetes patients had fewer insertions and more deleted nucleotides, which implies abnormalities in thymic rearrangement. In all four CD4+ subsets, TCRB CDR3 length was moderately but significantly shorter in type 1 diabetes patients. HLA sub-analyses involved small numbers of individuals, so any influence of HLA type on TCRB rearrangement remained unresolved.

As for this clone: This clone's antigen is unknown. It has no much larger one-base neighbor in the sample; base qualities were not kept.

The High Capacity cDNA Reverse Transcription Kit was used to reverse transcribe all of the isolated RNA, meaning that expressed TCRB transcripts were what got sequenced. Naive, central memory and regulatory T cell samples underwent deep immunoSEQ sequencing, averaging around 4 million total reads per sample. Sorted cells were lysed in RLT buffer, and RNA was extracted using DNase-treated RNeasy Micro or Mini kits according to cell number. To prevent cross-contamination, each cell subset was processed individually, whereas patient and healthy donor samples were processed jointly. Using the immunoSEQ multiplex PCR, TCRB sequences were amplified from cDNA into 87-bp fragments spanning the CDR3 region. Sequencing of the amplicons was done on the Illumina HiSeq platform. The paper's data handling went like this. Synthetic template baselines were used to correct PCR bias computationally, reads within Hamming distance 2 were collapsed, and singletons that could not be merged were discarded. Reads were aligned to IMGT to assign V, D and J genes, CDR3 length, and insertions or deletions at six rearrangement sites. Within each subset, clonotype counts were normalized to the number of sorted cells before true diversity and Gini coefficients were calculated with the tcR R package. The overlap coefficient, calculated on TCRB nucleotide sequences, was used to measure repertoire sharing. As a proxy for the pre-selection repertoire, out-of-frame TCRB sequences from naive cells were analyzed. Not all clones reach the TCRdb copy of this immuneACCESS table, which keeps in-frame sequences only. Checked studies attribute under half of the gap to unresolved V genes and leave the rest unexplained. V, J and clone size are those of that table, while D and trimming were read from the DNA. The sample table holds more than 250,000 clones, of which about 15% were seen once. Approximately 0.015% of the sample lies in the top ten.

Each donor gave one peripheral blood draw, averaging approximately 0.12 L, which was collected into heparinised tubes. A BD FACSAria II was used to sort naive, central memory, regulatory and stem cell-like memory CD4+ T cells with a panel that included CD45RO, CCR7, CD25, CD127, CD95 and CD27. A purity above 98% was achieved for all sorted populations. PBMCs were separated immediately by Lymphoprep density gradient centrifugation and were stained directly, without being cultured. Samples were stained and sorted in pairs, with one healthy donor and one patient per experiment, so that batch effects were minimized. This receptor was obtained from a man aged 18 to 29 with type 1 diabetes. Specimen: naive CD4+ T cells from blood. The cell subset or site label here, explained by the study, means: true naive CD4+ T cells.

The nucleotide sequence is TGTGCCAGCAGTTACGGTAGCGGGACTTACGAGCAGTACTTC. Translated, this gives CASSYGSGTYEQYF. The V and J segments used are TRBV6-5 and TRBJ2-7; 8 central bases correspond to TRBD2. CDR1 is given as MNHEY and CDR2 as SVGAGI, both from the germline V gene. The CDR3 covers 14 residues, taking in both the cysteine and the phenylalanine. The sequence is cut down to CDR3 DNA, 42 bases in frame from base 1. V trim: 2 bases; J trim: 4 bases; unmatched bases: 4.